One and the same sample provided the 19 T cell receptor beta chains below, sequenced in a study of T cells in Graves' hyperthyroidism and ophthalmopathy. Amplification of TCR beta CDR3 regions was performed using RNA transcripts as template. When the TCR CDR3 underwent first-round RT-PCR, the HTBI primer set was used. TCRdb ran MiXCR on the multiplex PCR reads and lists one entry per CDR3 protein. Of about 680,000 distinct CDR3 sequences in the sample, 35% were seen once. Sequenced: blood. Receptors were obtained from a woman aged 40-49 years with Graves' hyperthyroidism.

This clonotype was seen at least ten times. The CDR3 DNA follows: TGTGCCAGCAGCTTGCAGAGCAACTATGGCTACACCTTC. The encoded protein is CASSLQSNYGYTF. The gene calls are TRBV7-9 and TRBJ1-2; D is unclear. This CDR3 contains 13 residues. V was trimmed by 3 bases and J by 2 bases, leaving 7 bases between them. Germline CDR1 is SEHNR and CDR2 is FQNEAQ (reference sequence).

The chain uses TRBV4-1 and TRBJ1-1, with a tentative D call TRBD1 (5 bases). V lost 8 bases and J 3 bases, leaving 13 bases between the germline ends. CDR1 is MGHRA, CDR2 YSYEKL, per germline. The CDR3 is 13 residues long. The CDR3, as DNA: TGCGCCAGCTCGGGGACCGGGGACACTGAAGCTTTCTTT. Its protein product is CASSGTGDTEAFF.

The chain recombines TRBV7-2 with TRBJ1-1; D not resolved. Trimming shortened V by 3 bases and J by 11 bases, and 13 bases separated the two germline ends. Germline CDR1 and CDR2: SGHTA and FQGNSA. The CDR3 is 12 residues long. For the CDR3, the DNA is TGTGCCAGCAGCTTTGTAGGCTTTCGGGCTTTCTTT. Translated: CASSFVGFRAFF.

The chain combines TRBV20-1 with TRBJ1-5; TRBD1 might be the D (5 bases). Trimming shortened V by 7 bases and J by 5 bases, and 24 bases separated the two germline ends. The CDR3 is 16 amino acids. The germline CDR1 and CDR2 sequences are DFQATT and SNEGSKA (reference sequence). CDR3 loop: CSDVGIGGDDYQPQHF. The DNA of the CDR3 is TGCAGTGACGTCGGGATCGGGGGGGACGATTATCAGCCCCAGCATTTT.

This clonotype was seen repeatedly, ten times or more. The genes are TRBV7-9 and TRBJ2-3; D possibly corresponds to TRBD1 (5 bases). The CDR3 consists of 14 residues. Looked up from germline, CDR1 is SEHNR and CDR2 is FQNEAQ (reference sequence). V was cut by 4 bases and J by 3 bases, with 11 bases left in between. CDR3 coding DNA: TGTGCCAGCAGCTCTGGACATAGTACAGATACGCAGTATTTT. Amino acid sequence: CASSSGHSTDTQYF. Full variable domain (remainder filled in from reference TRBV7-9 and TRBJ2-3): DTGVSQNPRHKITKRGQNVTFRCDPISEHNRLYWYRQTLGQGPEFLTYFQNEAQLEKSRLLSDRFSAERPKGSFSTLEIQRTEQGDSAMYLCASSSGHSTDTQYFGPGTRLTVL.

This clonotype came up a few times. The genes are TRBV7-9 and TRBJ1-2, with 7 bases lining up with TRBD1. The CDR3 is made up of 13 amino acids. CDR1 and CDR2 (germline): SEHNR, FQNEAQ (reference sequence). V lost 1 base, J lost 4 bases, and 0 bases stayed unmatched. The CDR3 loop is CASSLEGAYGYTF. The CDR3 DNA reads as TGTGCCAGCAGCTTAGAGGGGGCCTATGGCTACACCTTC.

In the case of this clonotype: A much larger clonotype is one base distant, so this may be a read error. V usage is TRBV20-1 and J usage is TRBJ2-7, with a weak D call TRBD1 (5 bases). There are 16 residues in the CDR3. Per the germline V gene, CDR1 is DFQATT and CDR2 is SNEGSKA (reference sequence). This chain's CDR3 is CSAPRRVGTSSYGQYF. The CDR3 DNA is TGCAGTGCCCCTCGCAGGGTGGGAACCAGCTCCTACGGGCAGTACTTC.

The chain is built from TRBV7-8 and TRBJ2-7; 8 nucleotides line up with TRBD1. CDR1 and CDR2 (germline): SGHVS, FQNEAQ. The CDR3 is 14 amino acids. V shed 6 bases, J shed 7 bases, and the junction held 11 bases outside the gene matches. The CDR3 reads CASSRPQGAWEQYF. Here the CDR3 DNA reads TGTGCCAGCAGTAGACCCCAGGGGGCGTGGGAGCAGTACTTC.

The J gene is TRBJ1-2, the V gene TRBV19; the match to TRBD1 covers 8 bases. CDR1 is LNHDA, CDR2 SQIVND, per germline (reference sequence). The CDR3 has 13 amino acids. V lost 9 bases and J lost 7; bases outside the gene matches: 10. The CDR3 reads CASVDRAQSGYTF. The CDR3 DNA sequence: TGTGCCAGCGTGGACAGGGCCCAAAGTGGCTACACCTTC.

This clonotype was counted once. It is likely a read error, because the conserved phenylalanine at the end of the CDR3 is missing. Because the CDR3's place on the DNA is in doubt, the DNA is left out and the CDR3 is given as listed by TCRdb. The chain is built from TRBV24-1 and TRBJ2-7; the D call TRBD1 from the table was never checked on the DNA. Per the germline V gene, CDR1 is KGHDR and CDR2 is SFDVKD. The CDR3 numbers 8 amino acids, ends counted. This CDR3 reads CATSDEWT.

V gene TRBV5-1 combines with J gene TRBJ2-7, with D possibly TRBD1 on 6 matching bases. Germline assignment: CDR1 SGHRS and CDR2 YFSETQ. This CDR3 has 16 residues. V lost 4 bases and J lost 5, with 22 bases in between. CDR3: CASSQGPKSQGNEQYF. DNA for the CDR3: TGCGCCAGCAGCCAGGGCCCAAAATCACAGGGCAACGAGCAGTACTTC.

V and J are TRBV7-3 and TRBJ2-3; 7 nucleotides align to TRBD1. Unmatched junction bases numbered 7, after V lost 5 bases and J lost 2 bases. From germline, CDR1 is SGHTA and CDR2 FQGTGA. This CDR3 comprises 15 residues. CDR3 DNA: TGTGCCAGCAGCCAAGGACAGGCGATCACAGATACGCAGTATTTT. Its translation is CASSQGQAITDTQYF.

The chain couples TRBV30 to TRBJ2-5; D unresolved. Germline V gene data show CDR1 as GTSNPN and CDR2 as SVGIG (reference sequence). The CDR3 contains 14 residues. The V end was cut by 2 bases, the J end by 4 bases, with 14 bases between. The CDR3 loop is CAWSSPFSPETQYF. The DNA for the CDR3 is TGTGCCTGGAGTAGTCCTTTTAGCCCAGAGACCCAGTACTTC.

The chain couples TRBV3-1 to TRBJ1-1; D is uncertain. CDR1 and CDR2 (germline): LGHDT, YNNKEL (reference sequence). There are 14 residues in the CDR3. Trimming left V 3 bases short and J 6 bases short, with 14 bases between. The CDR3 bases are TGTGCCAGCAGCCAGTCTGCACTGAGTTCTGAAGCTTTCTTT. It translates to CASSQSALSSEAFF.

This clonotype was recorded many times. V gene TRBV19 combines with J gene TRBJ1-1; a weak D match, TRBD1 (5 bases). Trimming pared 7 bases from V and 2 bases from J, leaving 14 bases between. CDR3 size: 14 residues. Germline V CDR1 and CDR2: LNHDA, SQIVND (reference sequence). CDR3 nucleotide sequence: TGTGCCAGTAAACCCTTCCAGGGTAACACTGAAGCTTTCTTT. This encodes CASKPFQGNTEAFF.

The chain has TRBV10-3 and TRBJ1-1, with 11 nucleotides matching TRBD1. Germline V gene lookup returns CDR1 ENHRY and CDR2 SYGVKD. CDR3 length: 12 amino acids. Losses at the gene ends were 11 bases for V and 6 bases for J; bases not matched to a gene: 5. CDR3 residues: CAVGTGGAEAFF. The CDR3 DNA sequence: TGTGCCGTTGGGACAGGGGGTGCTGAAGCTTTCTTT.

In its sample, this clonotype was seen many times. This rearrangement joins TRBV7-2 to TRBJ2-7; a possible D gene is TRBD2 (5 bases). Trimming took 3 bases from V and 3 from J, leaving 9 bases between them. The CDR3 runs to 13 residues. Per the germline V gene, CDR1 is SGHTA and CDR2 is FQGNSA. The CDR3 sequence: CASSFGLLYEQYF. CDR3 DNA sequence: TGTGCCAGCAGCTTTGGACTCCTCTACGAGCAGTACTTC.

Points on this clonotype: The junction departs from the called germline gene at one end, perhaps through a read error. V and J are TRBV7-9 and TRBJ2-6; TRBD1 or TRBD2 may be the D gene (5 bases each). This CDR3 is built from 15 residues. Germline assignment: CDR1 SEHNR and CDR2 FQNEAQ (reference sequence). The CDR3 coding sequence is TGTGCCAGCAGCCCCCAGGGTACCGGGGCCGACGTCCTGACTTTC. Protein: CASSPQGTGADVLTF. Full variable domain (remainder filled in from reference TRBV7-9 and TRBJ2-6): DTGVSQNPRHKITKRGQNVTFRCDPISEHNRLYWYRQTLGQGPEFLTYFQNEAQLEKSRLLSDRFSAERPKGSFSTLEIQRTEQGDSAMYLCASSPQGTGADVLTFGAGSRLTVL.

Note on this clonotype: Mismatch with germline at one junction end may stem from a read error. This rearrangement joins TRBV7-9 to TRBJ2-5; the D is unclear. Germline V gives CDR1 SEHNR, CDR2 FQNEAQ (reference sequence). The CDR3 loop spans 14 amino acids. CDR3 region: CASSQWEIQEAQYF. The CDR3 coding sequence is TGCGCCAGCAGCCAGTGGGAAATCCAAGAGGCCCAGTACTTC.